Shown below are 15 T cell receptor beta chains from a single sample sequenced in a study of blood T cell repertoires in COVID-19. Only in-frame clones appear in the TCRdb table, and some are missing; sequencing was by immunoSEQ multiplex PCR. The sample carries around 100,000 clones, roughly 88% recorded once. The sample taken for sequencing was peripheral blood. Receptors were obtained from a woman aged 60-75 years with acute or convalescent COVID-19.

The chain carries TRBV28 and TRBJ2-5; D is unclear. Trimming cost V 5 bases and J 8 bases, with 12 bases left between them. Per germline, CDR1 MDHEN and CDR2 SYDVKM. The CDR3 spans 12 residues. CDR3 amino acids: CASSPLGVTQYF. For the CDR3, the DNA is TGTGCCAGCAGTCCCCTAGGAGTTACCCAGTACTTC.

The rearrangement uses TRBV6-5 and TRBJ1-1; no definite D call. V lost 5 bases, J lost 3 bases, and 10 bases lay in between. CDR1 and CDR2 (germline): MNHEY, SVGAGI. The CDR3 runs 13 residues. CDR3 sequence (DNA): TGTGCCAGCAGTACGGGGATTTACACTGAAGCTTTCTTT. The encoded protein is CASSTGIYTEAFF.

This chain links TRBV30 with TRBJ1-5; tentative D call: TRBD1 (5 bases). The CDR3 totals 15 residues. V gave up 0 bases and J gave up 3 bases, with 12 bases separating them. CDR1 and CDR2 from the germline V gene are GTSNPN and SVGIG (reference sequence). Written as DNA, the CDR3 is TGTGCCTGGAGTGTAAGAGGAGGGGTCAATCAGCCCCAGCATTTT. This translates into CAWSVRGGVNQPQHF. Combining the CDR3 with reference TRBV30 and TRBJ1-5 gives the whole variable domain SQTIHQWPATLVQPVGSPLSLECTVEGTSNPNLYWYRQAAGRGLQLLFYSVGIGQISSEVPQNLSASRPQDRQFILSSKKLLLSDSGFYLCAWSVRGGVNQPQHFGDGTRLSIL.

This clone was recorded only once. The V gene is TRBV28, the J gene TRBJ2-1; 10 nucleotides line up with TRBD2. The CDR3 is 15 residues long. V trimming: 6 bases; J trimming: 7 bases; junction bases outside the gene matches: 9. Germline values: CDR1 MDHEN, CDR2 SYDVKM. CDR3: CASRTSGVGWNEQFF. CDR3 coding DNA: TGTGCCAGCAGAACTAGCGGGGTGGGTTGGAATGAGCAGTTCTTC.

The gene calls are TRBV19 and TRBJ1-4; no reliable D call. CDR1 is LNHDA, CDR2 SQIVND, per germline (reference sequence). V lost 6 bases and J lost 8, with 13 bases in between. The CDR3 spans 13 residues. CDR3: CASRPYSREKLFF. CDR3 sequence (DNA): TGTGCCAGTAGACCTTATTCCAGGGAAAAACTGTTTTTT. The full variable domain, with the rest looked up from reference TRBV19 and TRBJ1-4, is DGGITQSPKYLFRKEGQNVTLSCEQNLNHDAMYWYRQDPGQGLRLIYYSQIVNDFQKGDIAEGYSVSREKKESFPLTVTSAQKNPTAFYLCASRPYSREKLFFGSGTQLSVL.

In regard to this clone: At one boundary the junction diverges from the germline segment, which might be a read error. The gene calls are TRBV18 and TRBJ2-2, with unresolved D. The germline gives CDR1 KGHSH, CDR2 LQKENI. The CDR3 has 13 residues. The CDR3 region has the DNA TGTGCCAGCTCACCACCAAACAACGGGGAGCTGTTTTTT. Its protein is CASSPPNNGELFF.

V and J are TRBV28 and TRBJ2-7; 9 bases line up with TRBD2. The CDR3 sequence is 15 residues long. Trimming removed 5 bases from V and 2 bases from J; junction bases left unmatched: 7. CDR1 and CDR2 from the germline V gene are MDHEN and SYDVKM. The CDR3 DNA sequence: TGTGCCAGCAGTCCGAGACTAGCGGAGACCTACGAGCAGTACTTC. This gives the protein CASSPRLAETYEQYF.

The chain carries TRBV7-3 and TRBJ2-3, with 10 bases identical to TRBD1. The CDR3 extends over 15 amino acids. With 3 bases clipped from V and 4 bases from J, the junction kept 4 bases outside the gene matches. Looked up from germline, CDR1 is SGHTA and CDR2 is FQGTGA. The CDR3 here is CASSFGGQGSDTQYF. The CDR3 coding sequence is TGTGCCAGCAGCTTCGGGGGACAGGGGTCAGATACGCAGTATTTT.

The chain couples TRBV18 to TRBJ1-3, with 8 bases fitting TRBD1. The junction had 1 base not matched to a gene; V was cut back by 3 bases and J by 0 bases. Germline V gene sequence: CDR1 KGHSH, CDR2 LQKENI. The CDR3 extends over 15 amino acids. The CDR3 nucleotides read TGTGCCAGCTCACCTGGACAGGGCTCTGGAAACACCATATATTTT. Amino acids: CASSPGQGSGNTIYF.

This clone was counted a single time. CDR3 amino acids: CASSLQGSGTNEKLFF. In nucleotides, the CDR3 is TGCGCCAGCAGCTTACAGGGTTCTGGGACTAATGAAAAACTGTTTTTT. This chain connects TRBV5-1 to TRBJ1-4; the D gene is possibly TRBD1 (6 bases). The CDR3 totals 16 residues. Trimming removed 2 bases at V and 2 bases at J, with 13 bases between. CDR1 and CDR2 (germline): SGHRS, YFSETQ.

V usage is TRBV21-1 and J usage is TRBJ1-1; the D call in the table, TRBD1, was not verified against the DNA. TRBV21-1 is a pseudogene locus. The CDR3 has 17 amino acids. CDR3 residues: CASSKATGRGRGSEAFF. CDR3 sequence (DNA): TGTGCCAGCAGCAAAGCGACTGGCCGCGGCAGGGGGTCTGAAGCTTTCTTT.

The chain uses TRBV6-5 and TRBJ2-1; D is perhaps TRBD2 (5 bases). This CDR3 region has 14 residues. V dropped 7 bases and J dropped 3 bases, with 13 bases sitting between them. Germline loops: CDR1 MNHEY, CDR2 SVGAGI. For the CDR3, the DNA is TGTGCCAGCAAGGAGGTGACTGTCTACAATGAGCAGTTCTTC. Translating it yields CASKEVTVYNEQFF.

This clone was seen just once. The chain joins TRBV7-9 to TRBJ1-1; D unresolved. Trimming left V 3 bases short and J 8 bases short, with 10 bases between. This CDR3 comprises 12 residues. Germline CDR1 and CDR2: SEHNR and FQNEAQ (reference sequence). The DNA of the CDR3 is TGTGCCAGCAGCTTTGTGACACAAGAAGCTTTCTTT. Translation gives CASSFVTQEAFF.

The chain recombines TRBV7-6 with TRBJ2-4; possible D gene TRBD2, 5 bases. This CDR3 contains 15 residues. Germline-derived CDR1 and CDR2 are SGHVS and FNYEAQ. Trimming cost V 5 bases and J 2 bases, with 13 bases left between them. The CDR3 coding sequence is TGTGCCAGCAGCCCCCGTCCTAGCTCCAAAAACATTCAGTACTTC. Translating it yields CASSPRPSSKNIQYF.

The V call is TRBV19, the J call TRBJ1-1; 8 bases match TRBD1. In germline, CDR1 is LNHDA, CDR2 SQIVND (reference sequence). The CDR3 runs to 16 residues. Losses at the gene ends were 3 bases for V and 4 bases for J; bases not matched to a gene: 10. In DNA, the CDR3 is TGTGCCAGTAGTATGCGAGGTGGACAGGGCCCCACTGAAGCTTTCTTT. This translates into CASSMRGGQGPTEAFF.